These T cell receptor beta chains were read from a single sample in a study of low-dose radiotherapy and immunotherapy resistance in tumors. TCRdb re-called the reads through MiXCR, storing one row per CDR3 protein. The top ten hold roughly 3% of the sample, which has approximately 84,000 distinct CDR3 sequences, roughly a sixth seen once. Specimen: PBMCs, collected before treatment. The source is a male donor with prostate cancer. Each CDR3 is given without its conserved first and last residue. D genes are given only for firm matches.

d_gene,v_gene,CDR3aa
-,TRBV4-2,ASSQDGFLGGEWNTEAF
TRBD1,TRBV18,ASSPARDSPLGYT
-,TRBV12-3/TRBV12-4,ASRTTGGNTEAF
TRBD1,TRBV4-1,ASRGQGDTQY
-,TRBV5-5,ASSPEGPTGELFF
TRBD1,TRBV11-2,ASSLPSGQGGTEAF
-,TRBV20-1,SAHSDGGRNTIY
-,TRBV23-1,ASSQRETDSTDTQY
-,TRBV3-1,ASSRAFGQPQH
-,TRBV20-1,SARDPLSHSSSNEQF
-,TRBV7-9,ASSQPSGTGYGYT
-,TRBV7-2,ASSLGSGGTEAF
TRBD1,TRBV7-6,ASSLDRGHYEQY
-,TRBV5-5,ASSSPPYFEQF
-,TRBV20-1,SARRVGQTQY
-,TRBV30,AWTGGNYEQY
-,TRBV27,ASSATRWGEQF
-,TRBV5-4,ASSLGPAVRHNEQF
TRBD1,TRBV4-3,ASSQEQGLSNEQF
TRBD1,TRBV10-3,AISEAGQKSYGYT
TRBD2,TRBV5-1,ASSSLLAGGTGELF
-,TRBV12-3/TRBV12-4,ASSQGWNTDTQY
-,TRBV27,ASSLGTISADTQY
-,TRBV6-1,ASSESGGRPGRWGSPLH
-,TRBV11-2,ASGMNTGELF
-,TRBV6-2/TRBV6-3,ASSYASSNTDTQY